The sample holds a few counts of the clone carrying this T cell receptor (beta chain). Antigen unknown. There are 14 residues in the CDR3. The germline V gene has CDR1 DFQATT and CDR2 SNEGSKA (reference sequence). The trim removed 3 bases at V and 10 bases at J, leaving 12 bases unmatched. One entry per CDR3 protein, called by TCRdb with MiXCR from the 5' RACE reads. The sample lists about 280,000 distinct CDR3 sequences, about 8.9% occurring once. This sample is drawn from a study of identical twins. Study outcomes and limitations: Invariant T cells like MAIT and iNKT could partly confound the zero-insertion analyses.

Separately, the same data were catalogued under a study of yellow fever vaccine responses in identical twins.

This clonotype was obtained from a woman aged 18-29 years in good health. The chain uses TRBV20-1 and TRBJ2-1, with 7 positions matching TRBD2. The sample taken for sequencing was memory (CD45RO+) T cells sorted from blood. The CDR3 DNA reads TGCAGTGCTAGGGGGGGGTCGTCAATTGGGGAGCAGTTCTTC. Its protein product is CSARGGSSIGEQFF.